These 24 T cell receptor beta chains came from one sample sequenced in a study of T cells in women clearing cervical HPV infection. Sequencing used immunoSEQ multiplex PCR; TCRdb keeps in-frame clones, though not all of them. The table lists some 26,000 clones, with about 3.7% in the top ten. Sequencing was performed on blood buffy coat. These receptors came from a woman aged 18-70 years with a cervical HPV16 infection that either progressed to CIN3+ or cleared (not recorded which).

CDR3 DNA, as far as it was read: TGCGCCGGTCGGACAGGGGATAGCAATCAGCCC. It yields the protein CAGRTGDSNQP. The whole CDR3 protein reads CAGRTGDSNQPQHF. The chain links TRBV23-1 to TRBJ1-5; 9 positions agree with TRBD1. The read falls 3 residues short of the CDR3 end, and the missing part is taken from the germline J gene. TRBV23-1 belongs to the ORF category, with a function that is uncertain. CDR3 length: 14 amino acids. V was pared by 11 bases and J by 0 bases, with 5 bases of the junction left unmatched.

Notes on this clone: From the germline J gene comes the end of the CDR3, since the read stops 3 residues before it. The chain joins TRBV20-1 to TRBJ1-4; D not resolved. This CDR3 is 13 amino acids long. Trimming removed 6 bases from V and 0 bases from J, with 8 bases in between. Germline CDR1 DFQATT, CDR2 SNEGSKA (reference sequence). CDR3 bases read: TGCAGTGCCTCGGTAGCAACTAATGAAAAA. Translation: CSASVATNEK. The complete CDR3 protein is CSASVATNEKLFF.

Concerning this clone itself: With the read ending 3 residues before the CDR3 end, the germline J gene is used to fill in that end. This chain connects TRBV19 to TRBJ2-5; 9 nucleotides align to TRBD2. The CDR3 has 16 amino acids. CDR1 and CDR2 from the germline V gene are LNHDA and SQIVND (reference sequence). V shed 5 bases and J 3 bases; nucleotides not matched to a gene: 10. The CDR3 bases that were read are TGTGCCAGTAGTGCGACGGGACTAGCCCGAAAAGAGACC. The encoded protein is CASSATGLARKET. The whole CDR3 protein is CASSATGLARKETQYF.

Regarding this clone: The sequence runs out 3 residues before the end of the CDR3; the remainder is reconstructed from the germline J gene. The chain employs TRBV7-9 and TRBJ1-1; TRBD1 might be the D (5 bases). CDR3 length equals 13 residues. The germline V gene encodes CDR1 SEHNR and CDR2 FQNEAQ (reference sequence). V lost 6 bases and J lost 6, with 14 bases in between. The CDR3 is CASRGGSGPEAFF. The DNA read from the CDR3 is TGTGCCAGCAGGGGGGGGTCGGGGCCTGAA.

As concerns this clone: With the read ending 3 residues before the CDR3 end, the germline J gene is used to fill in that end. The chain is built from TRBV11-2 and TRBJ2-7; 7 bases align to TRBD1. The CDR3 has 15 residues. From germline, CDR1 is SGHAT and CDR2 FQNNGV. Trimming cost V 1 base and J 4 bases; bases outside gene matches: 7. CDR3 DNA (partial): TGTGCCAGCAGCTTAGGGCCGGACAGGCAATACGAG. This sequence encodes CASSLGPDRQYE. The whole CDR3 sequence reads CASSLGPDRQYEQYF. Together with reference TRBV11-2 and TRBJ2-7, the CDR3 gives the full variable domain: EAGVAQSPRYKIIEKRQSVAFWCNPISGHATLYWYQQILGQGPKLLIQFQNNGVVDDSQLPKDRFSAERLKGVDSTLKIQPAKLEDSAVYLCASSLGPDRQYEQYFGPGTRLTVT.

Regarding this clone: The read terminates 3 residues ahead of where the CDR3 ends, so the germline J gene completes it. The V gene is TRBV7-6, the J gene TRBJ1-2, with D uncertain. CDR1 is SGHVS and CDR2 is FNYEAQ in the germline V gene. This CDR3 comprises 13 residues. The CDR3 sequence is CASSPPGPYDYTF. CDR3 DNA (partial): TGTGCCAGCAGCCCCCCTGGTCCCTACGAC.

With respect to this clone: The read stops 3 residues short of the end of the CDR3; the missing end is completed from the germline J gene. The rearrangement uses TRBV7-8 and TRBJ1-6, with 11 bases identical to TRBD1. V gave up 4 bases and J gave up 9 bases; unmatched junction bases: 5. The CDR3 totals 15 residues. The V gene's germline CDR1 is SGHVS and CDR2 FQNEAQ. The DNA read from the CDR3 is TGTGCCAGCAGCTCCGGGACAGGGGGTGTTTCACCC. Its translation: CASSSGTGGVSP. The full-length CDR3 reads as CASSSGTGGVSPLHF.

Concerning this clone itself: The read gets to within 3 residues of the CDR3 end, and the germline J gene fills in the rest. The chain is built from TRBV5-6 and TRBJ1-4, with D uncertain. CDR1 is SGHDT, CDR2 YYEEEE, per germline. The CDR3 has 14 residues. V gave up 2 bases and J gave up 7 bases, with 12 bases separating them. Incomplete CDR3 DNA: TGTGCCAGCAGCTTTAGAAGGGTTAGTGAAAAA. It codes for CASSFRRVSEK. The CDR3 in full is CASSFRRVSEKLFF.

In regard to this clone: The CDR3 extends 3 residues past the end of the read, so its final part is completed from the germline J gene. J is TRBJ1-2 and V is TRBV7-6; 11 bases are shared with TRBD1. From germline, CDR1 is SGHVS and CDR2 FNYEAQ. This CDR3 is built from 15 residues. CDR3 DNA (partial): TGTGCCAGCAGCCAGGGACAGGGGGTCTCCTACGAC. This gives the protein CASSQGQGVSYD. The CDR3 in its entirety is CASSQGQGVSYDYTF. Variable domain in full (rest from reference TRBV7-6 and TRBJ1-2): GAGVSQSPRYKVTKRGQDVALRCDPISGHVSLYWYRQALGQGPEFLTYFNYEAQQDKSGLPNDRFSAERPEGSISTLTIQRTEQRDSAMYRCASSQGQGVSYDYTFGSGTRLTVV.

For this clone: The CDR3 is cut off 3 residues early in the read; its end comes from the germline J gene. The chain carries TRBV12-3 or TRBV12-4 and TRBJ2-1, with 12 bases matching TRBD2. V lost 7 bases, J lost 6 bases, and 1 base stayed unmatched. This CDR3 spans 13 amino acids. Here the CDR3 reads CASTTSGGNEQFF. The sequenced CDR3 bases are TGTGCCAGCACGACTAGCGGGGGCAATGAG.

CDR3 bases read: TGTGCCAGTAGTACTCGACAGTCAAATGAAAAG. Residues: CASSTRQSNEK. The full CDR3 sequence reads CASSTRQSNEKLFF. This chain uses TRBV19 with TRBJ2-2, with D perhaps matching TRBD1 (5 bases). The read terminates 3 residues ahead of where the CDR3 ends, so the germline J gene completes it. The CDR3 has 14 amino acids. CDR1 is LNHDA, CDR2 SQIVND, per germline (reference sequence).

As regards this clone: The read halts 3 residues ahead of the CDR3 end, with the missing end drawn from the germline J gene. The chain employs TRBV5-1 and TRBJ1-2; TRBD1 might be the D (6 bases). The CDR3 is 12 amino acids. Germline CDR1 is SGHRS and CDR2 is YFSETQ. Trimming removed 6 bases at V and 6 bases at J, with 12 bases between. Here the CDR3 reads CASTRGGDGYTF. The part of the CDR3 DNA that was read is TGCGCCAGCACGAGAGGGGGGGATGGC.

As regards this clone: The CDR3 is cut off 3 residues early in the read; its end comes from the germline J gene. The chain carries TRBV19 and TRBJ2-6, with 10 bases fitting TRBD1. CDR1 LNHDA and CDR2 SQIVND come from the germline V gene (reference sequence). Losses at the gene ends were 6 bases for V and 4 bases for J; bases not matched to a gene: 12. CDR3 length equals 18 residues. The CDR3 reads CASSDTGTGAWGANVLTF. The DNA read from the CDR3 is TGTGCCAGTAGCGACACCGGGACAGGGGCATGGGGGGCCAACGTC.

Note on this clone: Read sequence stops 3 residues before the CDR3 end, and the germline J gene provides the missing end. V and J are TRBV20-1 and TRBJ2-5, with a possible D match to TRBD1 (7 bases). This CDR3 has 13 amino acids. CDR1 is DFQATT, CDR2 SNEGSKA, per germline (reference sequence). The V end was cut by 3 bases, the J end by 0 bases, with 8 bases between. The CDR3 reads CSASRGDQETQYF. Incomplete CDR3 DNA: TGCAGTGCTAGCAGGGGGGACCAAGAGACC.

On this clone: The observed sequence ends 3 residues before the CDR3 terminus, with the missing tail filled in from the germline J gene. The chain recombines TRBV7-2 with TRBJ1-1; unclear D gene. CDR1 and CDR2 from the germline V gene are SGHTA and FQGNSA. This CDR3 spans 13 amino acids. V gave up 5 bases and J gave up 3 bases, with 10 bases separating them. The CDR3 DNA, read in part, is TGTGCCAGCAGCCACGACACCTACACTGAA. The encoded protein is CASSHDTYTE. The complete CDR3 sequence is CASSHDTYTEAFF.

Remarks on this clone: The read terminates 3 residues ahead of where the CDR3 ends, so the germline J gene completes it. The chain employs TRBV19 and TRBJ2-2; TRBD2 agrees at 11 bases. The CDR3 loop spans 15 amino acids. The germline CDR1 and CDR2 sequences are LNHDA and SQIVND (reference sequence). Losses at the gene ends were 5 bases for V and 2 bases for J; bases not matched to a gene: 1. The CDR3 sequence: CASSLAGGNTGELFF. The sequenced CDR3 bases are TGTGCCAGTAGTCTAGCGGGGGGTAACACCGGGGAG. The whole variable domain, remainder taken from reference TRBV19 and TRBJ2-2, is DGGITQSPKYLFRKEGQNVTLSCEQNLNHDAMYWYRQDPGQGLRLIYYSQIVNDFQKGDIAEGYSVSREKKESFPLTVTSAQKNPTAFYLCASSLAGGNTGELFFGEGSRLTVL.

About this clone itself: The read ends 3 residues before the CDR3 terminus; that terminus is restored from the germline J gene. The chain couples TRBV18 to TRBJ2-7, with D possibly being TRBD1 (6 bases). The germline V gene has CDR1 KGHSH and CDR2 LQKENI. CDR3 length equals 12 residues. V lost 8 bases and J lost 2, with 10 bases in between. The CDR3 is CASARDTYEQYF. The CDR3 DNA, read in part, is TGTGCCAGCGCCCGGGACACCTACGAG. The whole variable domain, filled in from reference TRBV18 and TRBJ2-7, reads NAGVMQNPRHLVRRRGQEARLRCSPMKGHSHVYWYRQLPEEGLKFMVYLQKENIIDESGMPKERFSAEFPKEGPSILRIQQVVRGDSAAYFCASARDTYEQYFGPGTRLTVT.

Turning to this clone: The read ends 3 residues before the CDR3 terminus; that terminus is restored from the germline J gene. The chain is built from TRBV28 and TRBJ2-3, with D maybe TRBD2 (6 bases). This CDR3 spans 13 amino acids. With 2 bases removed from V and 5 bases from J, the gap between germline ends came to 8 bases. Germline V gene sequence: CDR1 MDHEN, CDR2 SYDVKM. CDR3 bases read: TGTGCCAGCAGTTTAGGGGGGTTAGATACG. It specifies CASSLGGLDT. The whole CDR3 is CASSLGGLDTQYF. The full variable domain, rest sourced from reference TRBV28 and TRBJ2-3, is DVKVTQSSRYLVKRTGEKVFLECVQDMDHENMFWYRQDPGLGLRLIYFSYDVKMKEKGDIPEGYSVSREKKERFSLILESASTNQTSMYLCASSLGGLDTQYFGPGTRLTVL.

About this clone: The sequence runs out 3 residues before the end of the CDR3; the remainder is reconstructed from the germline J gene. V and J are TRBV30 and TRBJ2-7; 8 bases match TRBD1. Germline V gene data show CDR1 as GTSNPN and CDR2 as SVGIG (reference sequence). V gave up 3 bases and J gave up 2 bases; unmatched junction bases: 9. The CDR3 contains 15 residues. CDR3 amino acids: CAWRGLDRAPYEQYF. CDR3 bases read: TGTGCCTGGAGGGGACTGGACAGGGCCCCCTACGAG.

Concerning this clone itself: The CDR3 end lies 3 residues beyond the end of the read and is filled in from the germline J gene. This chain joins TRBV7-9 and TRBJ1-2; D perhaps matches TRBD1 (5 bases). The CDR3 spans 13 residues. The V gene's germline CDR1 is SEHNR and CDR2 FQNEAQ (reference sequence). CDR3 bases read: TGTGCCAGCAGCTTAGCAGGGGCACAGGGC. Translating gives CASSLAGAQG. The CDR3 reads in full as CASSLAGAQGYTF.

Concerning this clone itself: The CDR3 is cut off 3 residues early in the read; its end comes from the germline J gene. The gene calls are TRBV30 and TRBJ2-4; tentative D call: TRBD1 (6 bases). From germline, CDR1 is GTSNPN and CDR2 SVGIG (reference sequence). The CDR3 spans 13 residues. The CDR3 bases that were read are TGTGCCTGGAACCCACAGGGAGTCTATGGT. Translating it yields CAWNPQGVYG. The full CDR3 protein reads CAWNPQGVYGQYF.

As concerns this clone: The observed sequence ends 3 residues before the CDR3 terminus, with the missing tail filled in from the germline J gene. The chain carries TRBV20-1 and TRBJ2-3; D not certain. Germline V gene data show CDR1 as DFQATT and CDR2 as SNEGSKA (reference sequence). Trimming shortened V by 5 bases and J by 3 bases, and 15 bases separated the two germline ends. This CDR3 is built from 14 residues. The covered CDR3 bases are TGCAGTGCTCGGCGGCATAGATTTACAGATACG. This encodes CSARRHRFTDT. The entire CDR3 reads CSARRHRFTDTQYF.

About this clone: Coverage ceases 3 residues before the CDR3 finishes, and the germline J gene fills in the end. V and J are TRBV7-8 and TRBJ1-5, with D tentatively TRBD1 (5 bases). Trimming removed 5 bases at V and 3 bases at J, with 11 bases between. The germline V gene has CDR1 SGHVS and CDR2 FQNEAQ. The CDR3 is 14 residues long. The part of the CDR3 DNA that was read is TGTGCCAGCAGCACAGACAGATTCAATCAGCCC. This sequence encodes CASSTDRFNQP. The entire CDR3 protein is CASSTDRFNQPQHF.

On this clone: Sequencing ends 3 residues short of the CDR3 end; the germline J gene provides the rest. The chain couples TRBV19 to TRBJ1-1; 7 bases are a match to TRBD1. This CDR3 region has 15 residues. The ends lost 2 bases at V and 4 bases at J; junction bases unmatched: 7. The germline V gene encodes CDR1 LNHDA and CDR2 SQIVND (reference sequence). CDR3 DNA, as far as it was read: TGTGCCAGTAGTATAAGGGGGGCAGGGGGCACTGAA. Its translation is CASSIRGAGGTE. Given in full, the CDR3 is CASSIRGAGGTEAFF.